This TCR beta chain was sequenced during a study of T cell responses to AZD1222 COVID-19 vaccine. Turning to this clone: Its specificity is unknown.

General study points: Spike was spanned by vaccine-associated CD4 TCRs, which were dominant at 160-218 and 743-854. Receipt of two AZD1222 doses was followed by a rise in Spike-specific TCR breadth and depth. Nearly half of the spike-specific TCRs reportedly recognize variant regions that carry no mutations. Donors were largely white British and mainly female; clonal diversity was possibly underestimated.

The V gene lost 7 bases and the J gene lost 6 bases, with 13 bases spanning the gap. The CDR3 sequence is 13 residues long. CDR1 and CDR2 (germline): MNHEY, SMNVEV (reference sequence). Data came from immunoSEQ multiplex PCR; TCRdb stores just in-frame clones and leaves some out. The profile shows over 130,000 clones, more than 80% of them singletons. Material: peripheral blood, obtained 28 days after the second AZD1222 dose. The sequence came from an adult who received the AZD1222 COVID-19 vaccine. This chain connects TRBV27 to TRBJ2-1, with D possibly matching TRBD2 (6 bases). In DNA, the CDR3 is TGTGCCAGCAATCCCGGGACTCTCAATGAGCAGTTCTTC. Translating gives CASNPGTLNEQFF.